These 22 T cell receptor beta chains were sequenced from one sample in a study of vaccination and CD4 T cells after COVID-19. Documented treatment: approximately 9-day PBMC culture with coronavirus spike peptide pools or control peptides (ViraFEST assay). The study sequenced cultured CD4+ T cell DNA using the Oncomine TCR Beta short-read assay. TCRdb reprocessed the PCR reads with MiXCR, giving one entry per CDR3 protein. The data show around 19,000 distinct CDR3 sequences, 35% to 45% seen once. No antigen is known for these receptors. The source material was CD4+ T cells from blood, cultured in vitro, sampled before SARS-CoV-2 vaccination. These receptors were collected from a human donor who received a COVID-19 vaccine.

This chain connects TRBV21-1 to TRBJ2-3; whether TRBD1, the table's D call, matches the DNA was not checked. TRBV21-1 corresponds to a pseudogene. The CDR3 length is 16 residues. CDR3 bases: TGTGCCAGCAGCAAAGGGGGGACAGGGTTCACAGATACGCAGTATTTT. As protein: CASSKGGTGFTDTQYF.

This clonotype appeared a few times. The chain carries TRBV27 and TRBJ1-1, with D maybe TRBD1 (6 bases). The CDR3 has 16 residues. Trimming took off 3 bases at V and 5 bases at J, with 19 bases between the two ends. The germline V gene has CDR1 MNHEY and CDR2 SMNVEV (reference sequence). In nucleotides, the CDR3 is TGTGCCAGCAGTTTTGAGGCAGGGGCAGGTCTAACTGAAGCTTTCTTT. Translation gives CASSFEAGAGLTEAFF.

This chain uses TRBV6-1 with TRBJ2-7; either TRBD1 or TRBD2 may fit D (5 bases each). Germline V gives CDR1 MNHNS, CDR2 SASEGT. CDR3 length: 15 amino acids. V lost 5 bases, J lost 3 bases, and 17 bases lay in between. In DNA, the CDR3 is TGTGCCAGCAGTCAACATACCGGGACGGACTACGAGCAGTACTTC. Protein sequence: CASSQHTGTDYEQYF.

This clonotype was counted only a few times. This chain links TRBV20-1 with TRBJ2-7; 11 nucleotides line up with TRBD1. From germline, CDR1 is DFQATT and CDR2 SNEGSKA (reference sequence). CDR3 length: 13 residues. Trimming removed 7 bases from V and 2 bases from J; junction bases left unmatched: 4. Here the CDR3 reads CSVPGQGAYEQYF. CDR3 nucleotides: TGCAGTGTTCCGGGACAGGGGGCCTACGAGCAGTACTTC.

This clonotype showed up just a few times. DNA for the CDR3: TGCAGTGCCATAATACAGGGGAACACCATATATTTT. The encoded protein is CSAIIQGNTIYF. The chain employs TRBV20-1 and TRBJ1-3, with 7 bases matching TRBD1. The CDR3 length is 12 residues. The germline CDR1 and CDR2 sequences are DFQATT and SNEGSKA (reference sequence). J was trimmed by 7 bases and V by 6 bases; bases with no gene match: 6.

The CDR3 DNA is TGTGCCAGCAGCAGAGCCGGGACAGGGTTTGATGAGCAGTTCTTC. This encodes CASSRAGTGFDEQFF. The chain uses TRBV21-1 and TRBJ2-1; the table assigns TRBD1, which was not confirmed against the DNA. TRBV21-1 represents a pseudogene. The CDR3 contains 15 residues.

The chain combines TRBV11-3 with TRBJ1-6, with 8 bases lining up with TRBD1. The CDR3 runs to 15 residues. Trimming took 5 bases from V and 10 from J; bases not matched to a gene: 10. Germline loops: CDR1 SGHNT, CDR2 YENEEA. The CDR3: CASSGRTGTGSPLHF. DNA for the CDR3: TGTGCCAGCAGCGGAAGGACAGGGACGGGGTCACCCCTCCACTTT.

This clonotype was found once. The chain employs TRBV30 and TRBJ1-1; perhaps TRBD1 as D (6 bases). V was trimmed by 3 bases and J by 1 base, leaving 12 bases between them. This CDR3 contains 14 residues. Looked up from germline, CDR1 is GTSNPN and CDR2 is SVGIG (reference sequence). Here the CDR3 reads CAWRGDRRNTEAFF. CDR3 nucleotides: TGTGCCTGGAGGGGCGACAGGCGGAACACTGAAGCTTTCTTT. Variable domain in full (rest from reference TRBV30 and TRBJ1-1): SQTIHQWPATLVQPVGSPLSLECTVEGTSNPNLYWYRQAAGRGLQLLFYSVGIGQISSEVPQNLSASRPQDRQFILSSKKLLLSDSGFYLCAWRGDRRNTEAFFGQGTRLTVV.

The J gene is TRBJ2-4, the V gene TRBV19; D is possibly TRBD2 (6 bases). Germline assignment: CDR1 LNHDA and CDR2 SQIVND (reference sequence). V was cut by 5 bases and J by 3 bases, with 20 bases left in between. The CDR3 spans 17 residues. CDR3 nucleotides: TGTGCCAGTAGTCGCTCCGCCGCGGGACCAGGCAAAAACATTCAGTACTTC. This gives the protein CASSRSAAGPGKNIQYF.

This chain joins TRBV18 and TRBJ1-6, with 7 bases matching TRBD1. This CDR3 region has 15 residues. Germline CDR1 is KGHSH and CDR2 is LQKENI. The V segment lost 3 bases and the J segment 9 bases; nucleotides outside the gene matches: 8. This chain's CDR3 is CASSPRSGGISPLHF. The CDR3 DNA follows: TGTGCCAGCTCACCCCGATCAGGGGGTATTTCACCCCTCCACTTT.

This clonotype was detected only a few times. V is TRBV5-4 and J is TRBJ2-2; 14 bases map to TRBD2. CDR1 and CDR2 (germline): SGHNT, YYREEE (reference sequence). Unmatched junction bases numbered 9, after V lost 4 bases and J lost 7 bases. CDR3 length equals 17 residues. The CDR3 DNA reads TGTGCCAGCAGCGCTAATGGACTAGCGGGGGGTTTCGGGGAGCTGTTTTTT. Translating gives CASSANGLAGGFGELFF.

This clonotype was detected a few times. The CDR3 reads CSAGVRNYGYTF. The CDR3 DNA reads TGCAGTGCTGGCGTGAGGAACTATGGCTACACCTTC. The V gene is TRBV20-1, the J gene TRBJ1-2, with D hard to call. Germline V CDR1 and CDR2: DFQATT, SNEGSKA (reference sequence). CDR3 length: 12 amino acids. V was pared by 5 bases and J by 2 bases, with 9 bases between.

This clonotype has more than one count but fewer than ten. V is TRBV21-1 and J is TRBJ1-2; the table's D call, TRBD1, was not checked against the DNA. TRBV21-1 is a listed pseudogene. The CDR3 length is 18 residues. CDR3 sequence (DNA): TGTGCCAGCAGCAAATTGGCTGCGAGGGACAGCAAACACTATGGCTACACCTTC. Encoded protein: CASSKLAARDSKHYGYTF.

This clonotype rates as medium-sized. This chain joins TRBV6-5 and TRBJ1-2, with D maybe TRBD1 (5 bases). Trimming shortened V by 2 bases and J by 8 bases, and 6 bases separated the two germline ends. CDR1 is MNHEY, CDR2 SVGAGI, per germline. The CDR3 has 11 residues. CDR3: CASSYGGGYTF. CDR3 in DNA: TGTGCCAGCAGTTACGGGGGAGGCTACACCTTC.

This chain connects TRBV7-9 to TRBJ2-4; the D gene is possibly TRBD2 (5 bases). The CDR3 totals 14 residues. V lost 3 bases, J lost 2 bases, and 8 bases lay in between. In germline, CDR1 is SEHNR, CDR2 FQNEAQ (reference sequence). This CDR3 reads CASSLPGTKNIQYF. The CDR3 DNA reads TGTGCCAGCAGCTTGCCGGGAACCAAAAACATTCAGTACTTC.

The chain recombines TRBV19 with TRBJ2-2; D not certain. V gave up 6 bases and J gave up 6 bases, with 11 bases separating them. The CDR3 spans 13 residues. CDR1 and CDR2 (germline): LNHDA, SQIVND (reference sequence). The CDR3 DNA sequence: TGTGCCAGTAGGATACGGGTTCCCGGGGAGCTGTTTTTT. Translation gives CASRIRVPGELFF.

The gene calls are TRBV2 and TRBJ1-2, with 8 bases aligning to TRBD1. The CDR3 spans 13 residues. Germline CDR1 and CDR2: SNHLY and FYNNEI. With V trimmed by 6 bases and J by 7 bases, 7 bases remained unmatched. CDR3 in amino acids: CASRWDRSGGYTF. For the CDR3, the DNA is TGTGCCAGCAGATGGGACAGGTCAGGTGGCTACACCTTC.

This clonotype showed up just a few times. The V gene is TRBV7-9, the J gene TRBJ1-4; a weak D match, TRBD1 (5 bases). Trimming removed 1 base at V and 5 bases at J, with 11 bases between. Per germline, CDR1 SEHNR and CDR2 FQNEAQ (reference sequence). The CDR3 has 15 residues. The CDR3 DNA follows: TGTGCCAGCAGCTTAGTGGGGACCGCAAATGAAAAACTGTTTTTT. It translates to CASSLVGTANEKLFF.

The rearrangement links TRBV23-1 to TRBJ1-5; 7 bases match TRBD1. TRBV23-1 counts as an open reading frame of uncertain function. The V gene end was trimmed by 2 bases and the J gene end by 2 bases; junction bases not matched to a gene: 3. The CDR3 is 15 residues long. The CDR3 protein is CASSQRGGRNQPQHF. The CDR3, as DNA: TGCGCCAGCAGTCAAAGAGGGGGCCGCAATCAGCCCCAGCATTTT.

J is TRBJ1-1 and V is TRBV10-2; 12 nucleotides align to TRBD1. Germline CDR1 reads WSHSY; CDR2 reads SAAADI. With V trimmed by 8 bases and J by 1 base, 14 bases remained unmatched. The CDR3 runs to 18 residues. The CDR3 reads CASVTGQGAKSANTEAFF. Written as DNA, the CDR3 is TGCGCCAGCGTGACGGGACAGGGGGCGAAGAGTGCGAACACTGAAGCTTTCTTT.

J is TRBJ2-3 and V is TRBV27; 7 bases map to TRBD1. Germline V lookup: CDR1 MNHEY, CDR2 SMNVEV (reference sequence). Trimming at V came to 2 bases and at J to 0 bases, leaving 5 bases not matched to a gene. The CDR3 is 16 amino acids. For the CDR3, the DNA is TGTGCCAGCAGTTTAGGCCGGGACAGCAGCACAGATACGCAGTATTTT. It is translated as CASSLGRDSSTDTQYF.

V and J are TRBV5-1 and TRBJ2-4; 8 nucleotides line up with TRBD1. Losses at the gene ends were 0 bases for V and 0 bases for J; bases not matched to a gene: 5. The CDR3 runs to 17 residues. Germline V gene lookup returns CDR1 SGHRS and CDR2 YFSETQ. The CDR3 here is CASSLGQGTLAKNIQYF. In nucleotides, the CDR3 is TGCGCCAGCAGCTTGGGACAGGGGACCCTAGCCAAAAACATTCAGTACTTC.